Shown below are 19 T cell receptor beta chains from a single sample sequenced in a study of T cells after yellow fever vaccination. TCRdb fed the 5' RACE reads into MiXCR, producing one record per CDR3 protein. The sample lists 360,000 or so distinct CDR3 sequences; more than 9% were seen once. This material consisted of PBMCs, taken on the day of the first yellow fever vaccination. The receptors were gathered from a man younger than 30 who received the YFV17D yellow fever vaccine.

The chain couples TRBV6-1 to TRBJ2-5, with D perhaps being TRBD1 or TRBD2 (6 bases each). Between the trimmed V and J ends, which lost 5 bases and 5 bases, there was a span of 21 bases. This CDR3 has 16 amino acids. Germline CDR1 and CDR2: MNHNS and SASEGT. The CDR3 DNA reads as TGTGCCAGCAGTCGGACTACAGGGAGGTTGGCGGAGACCCAGTACTTC. The encoded protein is CASSRTTGRLAETQYF.

The table lists this clonotype with a few counts. This sequence joins TRBV12-3 or TRBV12-4 and TRBJ1-5, with D hard to call. Deletions cut 4 bases from V and 7 bases from J, with 17 bases between. CDR3 length equals 15 residues. The CDR3 bases are TGTGCCAGCAGTTCCGCTGTAAGATTGGGACAGCCCCAGCATTTT. Residues: CASSSAVRLGQPQHF.

This clonotype came up many times. V gene TRBV7-3 combines with J gene TRBJ1-2, with TRBD1 matching 12 bases. Germline trimming cut 5 bases from V and 8 bases from J; bases unmatched to any gene: 3. The germline CDR1 and CDR2 sequences are SGHTA and FQGTGA. The CDR3 is made up of 13 amino acids. The CDR3 sequence: CASSTGTGGGYTF. The DNA for the CDR3 is TGTGCCAGCAGCACCGGGACAGGGGGCGGCTACACCTTC.

Comments on this clonotype: A junction boundary mismatches the germline segment, possibly from a read error. The chain couples TRBV29-1 to TRBJ2-1; 9 bases align to TRBD2. The CDR3 sequence is 13 residues long. The germline V gene encodes CDR1 SQVTM and CDR2 ANQGSEA. The CDR3 region has the DNA TGCAGCGTTTCTGCTTCCGGGACTAGCAAGGATCTCTTC. Translating gives CSVSASGTSKDLF.

In this sample, this clonotype turned up many times. This chain uses TRBV5-1 with TRBJ2-5, with 7 bases matching TRBD1. This CDR3 comprises 15 residues. Trimming at V came to 1 base and at J to 5 bases, leaving 8 bases not matched to a gene. Germline-derived CDR1 and CDR2 are SGHRS and YFSETQ. CDR3 sequence reads: CASSLLGTDQETQYF. The CDR3 DNA follows: TGCGCCAGCAGCTTGTTGGGGACAGATCAGGAGACCCAGTACTTC.

This clonotype was detected a few times. The chain joins TRBV10-3 to TRBJ2-4, with D perhaps TRBD1 (6 bases). CDR3 length: 13 amino acids. The germline V gene encodes CDR1 ENHRY and CDR2 SYGVKD. Trimming pared 2 bases from V and 7 bases from J, leaving 9 bases between. DNA of the CDR3: TGTGCCATCAGTGAGCAGGGGCAGAACATTCAGTACTTC. It specifies CAISEQGQNIQYF.

The table lists this clonotype with a few counts. This sequence joins TRBV12-3 or TRBV12-4 and TRBJ1-2, with 7 bases aligning to TRBD1. The CDR3 is 14 amino acids. With 7 bases clipped from V and 4 bases from J, the junction kept 9 bases outside the gene matches. Here the CDR3 DNA reads TGTGCCAGCACCCCCCGGGCAGGGGGCTATGGCTACACCTTC. As protein: CASTPRAGGYGYTF.

This clonotype was found a few times. The chain employs TRBV5-8 and TRBJ2-1; 12 bases match TRBD1. V was clipped by 3 bases and J by 14 bases; unmatched bases: 9. Germline CDR1 reads SGHTS; CDR2 reads YDEGEE. CDR3 length equals 14 residues. CDR3 residues: CASSSYGTGGKEFF. In DNA, the CDR3 is TGTGCCAGCAGCTCCTACGGGACAGGGGGCAAAGAGTTCTTC. Combining the CDR3 with reference TRBV5-8 and TRBJ2-1 gives the whole variable domain EAGVTQSPTHLIKTRGQQATLRCSPISGHTSVYWYQQALGLGLQFLLWYDEGEERNRGNFPPRFSGRQFPNYSSELNVNALELEDSALYLCASSSYGTGGKEFFGPGTRLTVL.

The chain has TRBV20-1 and TRBJ2-5; D remains ambiguous. Germline-derived CDR1 and CDR2 are DFQATT and SNEGSKA (reference sequence). CDR3 size: 13 residues. The germline V and J ends were trimmed by 2 bases and 5 bases, with 12 bases remaining between them. The CDR3 DNA reads as TGCAGTGCTAGACTTCTCGTTGGGGAGACCCAGTACTTC. It codes for CSARLLVGETQYF.

J is TRBJ2-5 and V is TRBV20-1; either TRBD1 or TRBD2 may fit D (5 bases each). CDR1 and CDR2 from the germline V gene are DFQATT and SNEGSKA (reference sequence). The CDR3 extends over 12 amino acids. V was trimmed by 0 bases and J by 4 bases, leaving 6 bases between them. CDR3 DNA sequence: TGCAGTGCTAGAGATGGGGGAGAGACCCAGTACTTC. Protein product: CSARDGGETQYF.

This clonotype was observed a few times. The genes are TRBV7-2 and TRBJ2-2, with no clear D. With 2 bases removed from V and 6 bases from J, the gap between germline ends came to 13 bases. The CDR3 extends over 15 amino acids. Germline CDR1 is SGHTA and CDR2 is FQGNSA. In nucleotides, the CDR3 is TGTGCCAGCAGCTTAATCGGTCAAACTTCCGGGGAGCTGTTTTTT. It is translated as CASSLIGQTSGELFF.

This chain connects TRBV6-1 to TRBJ1-2; D may be TRBD1 (6 bases). The CDR3 has 15 residues. V lost 7 bases and J 7 bases, leaving 22 bases between the germline ends. Per the germline V gene, CDR1 is MNHNS and CDR2 is SASEGT. In DNA, the CDR3 is TGTGCCAGCACCCACCCCGGGCCCAGGGGTCCTGGCTACACCTTC. The encoded protein is CASTHPGPRGPGYTF.

This clonotype turned up a few times. The chain joins TRBV27 to TRBJ2-7, with TRBD1 identical over 7 bases. The CDR3 spans 13 residues. Germline V lookup: CDR1 MNHEY, CDR2 SMNVEV (reference sequence). V lost 5 bases and J lost 3; bases outside the gene matches: 4. CDR3 DNA sequence: TGTGCCAGCAGTGCCCGGGACAGCTACGAGCAGTACGTC. Translating gives CASSARDSYEQYV.

This clonotype was seen more than once but under ten times. V and J are TRBV20-1 and TRBJ2-5, with a tentative D call TRBD2 (5 bases). With 7 bases removed from V and 5 bases from J, the gap between germline ends came to 11 bases. The length of the CDR3 is 11 residues. Germline CDR1 is DFQATT and CDR2 is SNEGSKA (reference sequence). The DNA of the CDR3 is TGCAGTGTTCTAGCCGGGGAGACCCAGTACTTC. Residues: CSVLAGETQYF.

The rearrangement joins TRBV3-1 to TRBJ1-2; D is ambiguous. The CDR3 spans 12 residues. Trimming stripped 2 bases from V and 6 bases from J, with 7 bases between. Germline CDR1 LGHDT, CDR2 YNNKEL (reference sequence). The CDR3 DNA follows: TGTGCCAGCAGCCAATACCGGAATGGCTACACCTTC. Protein sequence: CASSQYRNGYTF.

The rearrangement links TRBV5-1 to TRBJ2-5; TRBD2 agrees at 12 bases. CDR3 length: 15 residues. Germline lookup yields CDR1 SGHRS and CDR2 YFSETQ. V lost 4 bases, J lost 5 bases, and 6 bases stayed unmatched. In DNA form, the CDR3 reads TGCGCCAGCAGCAGGTCCGGGACTAGCGGGGAGACCCAGTACTTC. Translated, it gives CASSRSGTSGETQYF. The variable domain in full, with the rest retrieved from reference TRBV5-1 and TRBJ2-5, is KAGVTQTPRYLIKTRGQQVTLSCSPISGHRSVSWYQQTPGQGLQFLFEYFSETQRNKGNFPGRFSGRQFSNSRSEMNVSTLELGDSALYLCASSRSGTSGETQYFGPGTRLLVL.

The sample holds a few counts of this clonotype. This chain joins TRBV24-1 and TRBJ2-1; 10 bases agree with TRBD1. The germline V gene encodes CDR1 KGHDR and CDR2 SFDVKD. The CDR3 has 12 amino acids. The V gene end was trimmed by 4 bases and the J gene end by 13 bases; junction bases not matched to a gene: 3. CDR3 residues: CATSEPTGGQFF. As DNA, the CDR3 is TGTGCCACCAGTGAACCGACAGGGGGCCAGTTCTTC.

This clonotype was seen ten or more times. The V gene is TRBV3-1, the J gene TRBJ2-5; D is unresolved. Between the trimmed V and J ends, which lost 0 bases and 5 bases, there was a span of 7 bases. The CDR3 loop spans 13 amino acids. Germline-derived CDR1 and CDR2 are LGHDT and YNNKEL (reference sequence). CDR3 residues: CASSQEGWETQYF. In nucleotides, the CDR3 is TGTGCCAGCAGCCAAGAAGGATGGGAGACCCAGTACTTC.

This sequence joins TRBV7-9 and TRBJ2-1; 11 bases agree with TRBD2. Germline trimming cut 5 bases from V and 0 bases from J; bases unmatched to any gene: 6. This CDR3 contains 17 residues. CDR1 and CDR2 (germline): SEHNR, FQNEAQ (reference sequence). The CDR3 spells CASSKGLAGRSYNEQFF. The CDR3 coding sequence is TGTGCCAGCAGCAAAGGACTAGCGGGTCGCTCCTACAATGAGCAGTTCTTC.